Following are 25 T cell receptor beta chains from one sample sequenced in a study of shared clonotypes between healthy human individuals. Terminally differentiated effector memory CD45RA+ cells were excluded by CCR7 positive selection of CD45RO-negative cells. Some clones are missing from TCRdb's copy, which holds only in-frame ones; the method was immunoSEQ multiplex PCR. The sample has 450,000 to 700,000 clones; around 95% are singletons. The sequenced material came from naive CD8+ T cells sorted from blood. These receptors all stem from a woman younger than 45 in good health.

The rearrangement joins TRBV7-9 to TRBJ2-1; 11 positions match TRBD2. This CDR3 is built from 19 residues. CDR1 SEHNR and CDR2 FQNEAQ come from the germline V gene (reference sequence). The ends lost 5 bases at V and 7 bases at J; junction bases unmatched: 19. The CDR3 nucleotides are TGTGCCAGCAGCCCGACTGCAGGGGATCTAGCGGGAGGTCTTAATGAGCAGTTCTTC. This encodes CASSPTAGDLAGGLNEQFF.

V usage is TRBV7-9 and J usage is TRBJ1-2, with 8 bases matching TRBD1. CDR1 SEHNR and CDR2 FQNEAQ come from the germline V gene (reference sequence). The CDR3 has 15 amino acids. V gave up 5 bases and J gave up 0 bases; unmatched junction bases: 5. CDR3 bases: TGTGCCAGCAGCCGGGGACAGGCTCCTAACTATGGCTACACCTTC. Translated: CASSRGQAPNYGYTF.

Concerning this clone itself: The junction shows a germline mismatch at one end, possibly a read error. The chain joins TRBV13 to TRBJ1-1; weak D call: TRBD1 (5 bases). Germline-derived CDR1 and CDR2 are PRHDT and FYEKMQ (reference sequence). This CDR3 is built from 14 residues. The CDR3 loop reads CVSSSQGGGTEAFF. The CDR3 DNA reads as TGTGTCAGCAGCTCCCAGGGTGGGGGAACTGAAGCTTTCTTT.

The V gene is TRBV2, the J gene TRBJ1-6, with no clear D. There are 15 residues in the CDR3. Germline loops: CDR1 SNHLY, CDR2 FYNNEI. Trimming pared 1 base from V and 9 bases from J, leaving 13 bases between. CDR3 DNA: TGTGCCAGCAGTGAAGACGGGGAGGGAATTTCACCCCTCCACTTT. Its protein is CASSEDGEGISPLHF.

The chain couples TRBV29-1 to TRBJ2-1; 9 nucleotides align to TRBD2. After removal of 6 bases from V and 8 bases from J, the junction contained 14 bases not matched to a gene. Germline V gene sequence: CDR1 SQVTM, CDR2 ANQGSEA. The CDR3 has 15 residues. CDR3 sequence: CSVDTPAGGVDEQFF. CDR3 coding DNA: TGCAGCGTCGACACCCCAGCGGGAGGAGTTGATGAGCAGTTCTTC.

The sample holds a few counts of this clone. The chain has TRBV28 and TRBJ1-5, with D hard to call. The CDR3 loop spans 15 amino acids. Germline V gene lookup returns CDR1 MDHEN and CDR2 SYDVKM. Trimming left V 3 bases short and J 4 bases short, with 13 bases between. Here the CDR3 DNA reads TGTGCCAGCAGTTTTCGCGGGAGACTTAATCAGCCCCAGCATTTT. Translated, it gives CASSFRGRLNQPQHF.

The V call is TRBV7-6, the J call TRBJ1-1; 8 positions match TRBD1. The junction had 11 bases not matched to a gene; V was cut back by 4 bases and J by 7 bases. The CDR3 spans 15 residues. Germline assignment: CDR1 SGHVS and CDR2 FNYEAQ. CDR3 DNA: TGTGCCAGCAGCTCACCGGCCGACAGGGGTGATGAAGCTTTCTTT. It translates to CASSSPADRGDEAFF.

The rearrangement uses TRBV4-1 and TRBJ1-6; D not resolved. V lost 1 base and J lost 2, with 6 bases in between. CDR1 is MGHRA and CDR2 is YSYEKL in the germline V gene. The CDR3 has 15 amino acids. CDR3 loop: CASSQGPTYNSPLHF. In DNA, the CDR3 is TGCGCCAGCAGCCAAGGACCGACCTATAATTCACCCCTCCACTTT.

Notes on this clone: At the DNA level, this CDR3 is encoded by other sequences in the same sample as well. This sequence joins TRBV6-5 and TRBJ1-5; TRBD1 might be the D (6 bases). Germline lookup yields CDR1 MNHEY and CDR2 SVGAGI. V lost 5 bases to trimming and J lost 4 bases, with 9 bases between them. The CDR3 is 13 residues long. The DNA for the CDR3 is TGTGCCAGCAGTCCTACAGGGAATCAGCCCCAGCATTTT. This gives the protein CASSPTGNQPQHF.

The chain carries TRBV4-1 and TRBJ2-7; D unresolved. The germline CDR1 and CDR2 sequences are MGHRA and YSYEKL. The CDR3 contains 15 residues. V gave up 1 base and J gave up 2 bases, with 12 bases separating them. CDR3 region: CASSQGNSPTYEQYF. CDR3 coding DNA: TGCGCCAGCAGCCAAGGAAATAGCCCGACCTACGAGCAGTACTTC.

The chain recombines TRBV11-3 with TRBJ2-1; D remains ambiguous. V was cut by 5 bases and J by 0 bases, with 11 bases left in between. The CDR3 length is 15 residues. Germline values: CDR1 SGHNT, CDR2 YENEEA. CDR3 residues: CASSPGISSYNEQFF. CDR3 bases: TGTGCCAGCAGCCCTGGAATTAGCTCCTACAATGAGCAGTTCTTC. Variable domain in full (rest from reference TRBV11-3 and TRBJ2-1): EAGVVQSPRYKIIEKKQPVAFWCNPISGHNTLYWYLQNLGQGPELLIRYENEEAVDDSQLPKDRFSAERLKGVDSTLKIQPAELGDSAVYLCASSPGISSYNEQFFGPGTRLTVL.

This chain links TRBV6-5 with TRBJ1-5; D uncertain. Germline CDR1 MNHEY, CDR2 SVGAGI. The CDR3 runs 11 residues. Trimming took off 5 bases at V and 9 bases at J, with 8 bases between the two ends. The CDR3 spells CASSDFWPQHF. Written as DNA, the CDR3 is TGTGCCAGCAGTGATTTTTGGCCCCAGCATTTT.

The genes are TRBV28 and TRBJ2-1; D may correspond to TRBD1 or TRBD2 (5 bases each). The CDR3 spans 15 residues. Trimming removed 2 bases from V and 3 bases from J, with 11 bases in between. The V gene's germline CDR1 is MDHEN and CDR2 SYDVKM. The CDR3, as DNA: TGTGCCAGCAGTTTAGTCGGGACCGACTACAATGAGCAGTTCTTC. Protein product: CASSLVGTDYNEQFF. Based on the CDR3 plus reference TRBV28 and TRBJ2-1, the full variable domain is DVKVTQSSRYLVKRTGEKVFLECVQDMDHENMFWYRQDPGLGLRLIYFSYDVKMKEKGDIPEGYSVSREKKERFSLILESASTNQTSMYLCASSLVGTDYNEQFFGPGTRLTVL.

To note about this clone: The sample holds other DNA sequences that translate to the same CDR3. This sequence joins TRBV4-1 and TRBJ2-7; a weak D match, TRBD2 (6 bases). This CDR3 spans 13 amino acids. V gave up 3 bases and J gave up 2 bases, with 8 bases separating them. The V gene's germline CDR1 is MGHRA and CDR2 YSYEKL. The CDR3 loop is CASSQTRAYEQYF. CDR3 nucleotides: TGCGCCAGCAGCCAGACTAGAGCCTACGAGCAGTACTTC.

This clone was seen only once. This specimen includes other DNA sequences encoding the same CDR3. The V gene is TRBV19, the J gene TRBJ2-7, with 10 bases lining up with TRBD2. The CDR3 runs 15 residues. The V and J ends lost 5 bases and 1 base, in that order; junction bases with no gene match: 5. The germline gives CDR1 LNHDA, CDR2 SQIVND (reference sequence). The CDR3 is CASSLTSGESYEQYF. CDR3 sequence (DNA): TGTGCCAGTAGTCTAACTAGCGGGGAATCCTACGAGCAGTACTTC.

The rearrangement uses TRBV10-3 and TRBJ2-7; 9 bases are shared with TRBD1. Trimming took 2 bases from V and 2 from J; bases not matched to a gene: 4. CDR3 size: 15 residues. The germline V gene has CDR1 ENHRY and CDR2 SYGVKD. The CDR3 loop reads CAISEPTGGTYEQYF. CDR3 bases: TGTGCCATCAGTGAGCCGACAGGGGGTACCTACGAGCAGTACTTC.

The V and J genes are TRBV28 and TRBJ1-5; 12 positions agree with TRBD1. CDR1 is MDHEN and CDR2 is SYDVKM in the germline V gene. The CDR3 is made up of 16 amino acids. V gave up 5 bases and J gave up 1 base; unmatched junction bases: 3. The CDR3 spells CASSRDRGPSNQPQHF. Written as DNA, the CDR3 is TGTGCCAGCAGTAGGGACAGGGGGCCAAGCAATCAGCCCCAGCATTTT.

This chain uses TRBV25-1 with TRBJ2-1; 12 positions agree with TRBD1. Looked up from germline, CDR1 is MGHDK and CDR2 is SYGVNS. V trimming: 4 bases; J trimming: 9 bases; junction bases outside the gene matches: 10. The CDR3 consists of 16 residues. Here the CDR3 DNA reads TGTGCCAGCAGTGGGGGGACAGGGGGCAGGGGTGCTGAGCAGTTCTTC. Its protein is CASSGGTGGRGAEQFF.

This chain uses TRBV19 with TRBJ2-7, with a weak D call TRBD2 (5 bases). Germline loops: CDR1 LNHDA, CDR2 SQIVND (reference sequence). This CDR3 has 14 residues. V was trimmed by 6 bases and J by 3 bases, leaving 15 bases between them. The CDR3 protein is CASSPDRENYEQYF. As DNA, the CDR3 is TGTGCCAGTAGCCCCGATCGGGAAAACTACGAGCAGTACTTC.

The chain carries TRBV6-6 and TRBJ1-2, with D unresolved. CDR1 MNHNY and CDR2 SVGAGI come from the germline V gene (reference sequence). The CDR3 loop spans 14 amino acids. V lost 6 bases and J lost 4, with 15 bases in between. CDR3 sequence reads: CASSQTMVGYGYTF. The CDR3 DNA reads TGTGCCAGCAGCCAAACCATGGTTGGCTATGGCTACACCTTC.

The chain joins TRBV5-6 to TRBJ2-7, with TRBD1 as a possible D gene (6 bases). CDR1 is SGHDT and CDR2 is YYEEEE in the germline V gene. CDR3 length: 15 amino acids. V lost 5 bases, J lost 3 bases, and 18 bases lay in between. The chain's CDR3 is CASSLSRDINYEQYF. For the CDR3, the DNA is TGTGCCAGCAGTCTAAGCCGGGACATCAACTACGAGCAGTACTTC.

The J gene is TRBJ1-4, the V gene TRBV27, with D possibly matching TRBD1 (6 bases). CDR1 MNHEY and CDR2 SMNVEV come from the germline V gene (reference sequence). This CDR3 is 20 amino acids long. V lost 5 bases, J lost 5 bases, and 30 bases lay in between. CDR3 DNA: TGTGCCAGCAGTCAGGGCCGGGACAACCGACTCTGGGGCCTCAATGAAAAACTGTTTTTT. It translates to CASSQGRDNRLWGLNEKLFF.

J is TRBJ2-3 and V is TRBV6-5; no firm D call. Germline assignment: CDR1 MNHEY and CDR2 SVGAGI. The V end was cut by 0 bases, the J end by 5 bases, with 3 bases between. This CDR3 contains 12 residues. CDR3 DNA sequence: TGTGCCAGCAGTTACTCAGGAGATACGCAGTATTTT. It specifies CASSYSGDTQYF.

The chain employs TRBV6-5 and TRBJ1-1; D is unresolved. Trimming pared 4 bases from V and 5 bases from J, leaving 11 bases between. Germline loops: CDR1 MNHEY, CDR2 SVGAGI. This CDR3 spans 13 amino acids. CDR3 amino acids: CASSSLGRTEAFF. CDR3 nucleotides: TGTGCCAGCAGTTCCCTAGGTCGGACTGAAGCTTTCTTT.

The chain is built from TRBV7-8 and TRBJ2-5; D gene ambiguous. This CDR3 is 12 amino acids long. Trimming pared 2 bases from V and 2 bases from J, leaving 3 bases between. In germline, CDR1 is SGHVS, CDR2 FQNEAQ. CDR3 in DNA: TGTGCCAGCAGCTTATGGCAAGAGACCCAGTACTTC. It is translated as CASSLWQETQYF.